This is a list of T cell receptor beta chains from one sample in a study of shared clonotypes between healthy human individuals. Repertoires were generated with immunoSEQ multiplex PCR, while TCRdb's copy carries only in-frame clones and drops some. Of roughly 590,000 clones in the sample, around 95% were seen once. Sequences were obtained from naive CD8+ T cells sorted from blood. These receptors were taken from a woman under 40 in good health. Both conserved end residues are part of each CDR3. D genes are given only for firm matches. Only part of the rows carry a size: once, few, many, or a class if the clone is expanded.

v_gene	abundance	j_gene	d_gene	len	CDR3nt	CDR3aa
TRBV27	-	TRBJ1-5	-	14	TGTGCCAGCAGGGTCGGGGGCAGCAATCAGCCCCAGCATTTT	CASRVGGSNQPQHF
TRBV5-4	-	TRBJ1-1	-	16	TGTGCCAGCAGCTTGGTAAAGGGAAGTACGGGCACTGAAGCTTTCTTT	CASSLVKGSTGTEAFF
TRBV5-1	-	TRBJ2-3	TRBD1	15	TGCGCCAGCAGAAGGGGACAGGGAGTCACAGATACGCAGTATTTT	CASRRGQGVTDTQYF
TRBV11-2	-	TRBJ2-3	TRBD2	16	TGTGCCAGCAGCTCACTAGCGCTACAAAGCACAGATACGCAGTATTTT	CASSSLALQSTDTQYF
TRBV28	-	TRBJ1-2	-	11	TGTGCCAGCAGTCACGGGTATGGCTACACCTTC	CASSHGYGYTF
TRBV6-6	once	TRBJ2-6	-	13	TGTGCCAGCAGTTATGCTGGGGCCAACGTCCTGACTTTC	CASSYAGANVLTF
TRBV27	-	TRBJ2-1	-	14	TGTGCCAGCAGTTTATCGGCTGAAGGCTATGAGCAGTTCTTC	CASSLSAEGYEQFF
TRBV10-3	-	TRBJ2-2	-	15	TGTGCCATCAGTGTCGGAGACTCTCTCACCGGGGAGCTGTTTTTT	CAISVGDSLTGELFF
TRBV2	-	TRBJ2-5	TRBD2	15	TGTGCCAAAAAAACGGCTAGCGGGAAAGGGGAGACCCAGTACTTC	CAKKTASGKGETQYF
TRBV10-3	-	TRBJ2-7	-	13	TGTGCCATCGCCGACGGACTTTCCTACGAGCAGTACTTC	CAIADGLSYEQYF
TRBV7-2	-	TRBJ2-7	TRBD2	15	TGTGCCAGCAGCCTCACTAGCGGGAGAGGCGCCGAGCAGTACTTC	CASSLTSGRGAEQYF
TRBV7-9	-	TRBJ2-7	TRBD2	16	TGTGCCAGCAGCCCGATGATGGCGGGAGGGATCTACGAGCAGTACTTC	CASSPMMAGGIYEQYF
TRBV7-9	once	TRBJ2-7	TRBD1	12	TGTGCCAGCAGCCCAGGGGGTCTCGAGCAGTACTTC	CASSPGGLEQYF
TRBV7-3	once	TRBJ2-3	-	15	TGTGCCAGCACCGGTCGGTCTTGGCCCACAGATACGCAGTATTTT	CASTGRSWPTDTQYF
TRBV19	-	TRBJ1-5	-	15	TGTGCCAGTAGTCCGGGGGCCTATAGCAATCAGCCCCAGCATTTT	CASSPGAYSNQPQHF
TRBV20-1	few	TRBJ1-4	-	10	TGCAGTGCTAGGGGAACTACACTGTTTTTT	CSARGTTLFF
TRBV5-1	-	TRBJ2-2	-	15	TGCGCCAGCAGCTTGGCCTTATCTTCCGTCGGGGAGCTGTTTTTT	CASSLALSSVGELFF
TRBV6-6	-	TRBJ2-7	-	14	TGTGCCAGCAGTTACTCGAATGGGGAGTACGAGCAGTACTTC	CASSYSNGEYEQYF
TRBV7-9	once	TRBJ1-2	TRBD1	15	TGTGCCAGCAGCCTAGGGACAGCCCGATACTATGGCTACACCTTC	CASSLGTARYYGYTF
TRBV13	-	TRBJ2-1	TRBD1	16	TGTGCCAGCAGTCCTCCGGACAGGGGTAAGATTAATGAGCAGTTCTTC	CASSPPDRGKINEQFF
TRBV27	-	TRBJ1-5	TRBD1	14	TGTGCCAGCAGTGAGACAGGGGGTGGGCAGCCCCAGCATTTT	CASSETGGGQPQHF
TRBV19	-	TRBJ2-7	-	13	TGTGCCAGTAGTTTTGCAGCTGACTACGAGCAGTACTTC	CASSFAADYEQYF
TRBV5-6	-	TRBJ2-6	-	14	TGTGCCAGCAGCTTTTCGTGGGGGGCCAACGTCCTGACTTTC	CASSFSWGANVLTF
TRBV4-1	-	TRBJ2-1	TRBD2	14	TGCGCCAGCAGCTTACTAGCGGGGGACAATGAGCAGTTCTTC	CASSLLAGDNEQFF